What follows are 26 T cell receptor beta chains derived from one specimen sequenced in a study of shared clonotypes between healthy human individuals. Using immunoSEQ multiplex PCR, the repertoire was profiled, and TCRdb retains in-frame clones only, with some absent. The data hold about 1.1 million clones, with 60% to 85% observed a single time. Sequenced input: memory CD4+ T cells from PBMCs. Subset: CD45RA-negative fraction. The receptor source for this set is a man aged 18 to 35 in good health. Some clones in this sample may be carry-over from other donors' samples.

This sequence joins TRBV30 and TRBJ2-7; D possibly uses TRBD1 or TRBD2 (6 bases each). This CDR3 is built from 15 residues. Germline values: CDR1 GTSNPN, CDR2 SVGIG (reference sequence). Trimming pared 3 bases from V and 5 bases from J, leaving 20 bases between. The CDR3 reads CAWSEGGQGTNEQYF. DNA of the CDR3: TGTGCCTGGAGCGAGGGGGGTCAGGGGACCAACGAGCAGTACTTC.

The CDR3 sequence is CATSLGISGNTIYF. DNA of the CDR3: TGTGCCACCTCTCTGGGCATATCTGGAAACACCATATATTTT. The V and J genes are TRBV15 and TRBJ1-3; no clear D. V shed 8 bases and J shed 1 base, with 12 bases lying between them. The CDR3 is 14 residues long. CDR1 and CDR2 from the germline V gene are LNHNV and YYDKDF (reference sequence).

J is TRBJ1-2 and V is TRBV28, with TRBD1 as a possible D gene (5 bases). V shed 6 bases and J shed 8 bases, with 19 bases lying between them. CDR1 MDHEN and CDR2 SYDVKM come from the germline V gene. CDR3 length: 14 amino acids. The CDR3 DNA reads TGTGCCAGCAGCTATTTCCCCTCCCGGGGGGGCTACACCTTC. This sequence encodes CASSYFPSRGGYTF.

The V gene is TRBV6-1, the J gene TRBJ1-2; D not certain. The germline V gene encodes CDR1 MNHNS and CDR2 SASEGT. V lost 7 bases and J 4 bases, leaving 13 bases between the germline ends. This CDR3 region has 13 residues. The CDR3 protein is CASTLLFGYGYTF. The CDR3 nucleotides read TGTGCCAGCACCCTACTGTTTGGCTATGGCTACACCTTC.

This clone was recorded once. The chain employs TRBV10-2 and TRBJ2-7, with 10 bases fitting TRBD1. The junction had 8 bases not matched to a gene; V was cut back by 7 bases and J by 5 bases. Germline V gene sequence: CDR1 WSHSY, CDR2 SAAADI. The CDR3 is 14 residues long. The CDR3 sequence is CASTGTGTGDEQYF. Here the CDR3 DNA reads TGCGCCAGCACTGGCACCGGGACAGGGGACGAGCAGTACTTC.

This sequence joins TRBV28 and TRBJ1-1; possibly TRBD1 for D (5 bases). Germline CDR1 reads MDHEN; CDR2 reads SYDVKM. The CDR3 contains 15 residues. V lost 7 bases and J 4 bases, leaving 19 bases between the germline ends. CDR3 bases: TGTGCCAGCAAAAGGGGCCACAGGAGTGGCACTGAAGCTTTCTTT. As protein: CASKRGHRSGTEAFF. Using reference TRBV28 and TRBJ1-1 for the parts outside the CDR3, the full variable domain is DVKVTQSSRYLVKRTGEKVFLECVQDMDHENMFWYRQDPGLGLRLIYFSYDVKMKEKGDIPEGYSVSREKKERFSLILESASTNQTSMYLCASKRGHRSGTEAFFGQGTRLTVV.

The rearrangement links TRBV25-1 to TRBJ1-1; D gene ambiguous. Germline CDR1 reads MGHDK; CDR2 reads SYGVNS. The CDR3 loop spans 16 amino acids. The germline V and J ends were trimmed by 0 bases and 0 bases, with 11 bases remaining between them. This chain's CDR3 is CASSEYSTRLNTEAFF. The CDR3 DNA follows: TGTGCCAGCAGTGAATATAGTACCAGATTGAACACTGAAGCTTTCTTT.

V and J are TRBV23-1 and TRBJ1-1, with unresolved D. TRBV23-1 is filed as an ORF, its function uncertain. There are 16 residues in the CDR3. The V and J ends lost 0 bases and 3 bases respectively, with 14 bases between them. In DNA, the CDR3 is TGCGCCAGCAGTCAATCCAGAAGCAGGTCCTACACTGAAGCTTTCTTT. Protein sequence: CASSQSRSRSYTEAFF.

The chain is built from TRBV5-4 and TRBJ2-1; tentative D call: TRBD1 (7 bases). CDR1 SGHNT and CDR2 YYREEE come from the germline V gene (reference sequence). Trimming took 1 base from V and 1 from J, leaving 15 bases between them. The CDR3 is 17 amino acids. DNA of the CDR3: TGTGCCAGCAGCTTGCCCTCAGGGGGGAGATCCTACAATGAGCAGTTCTTC. Its translation: CASSLPSGGRSYNEQFF.

This chain links TRBV5-1 with TRBJ2-1; 11 bases fit TRBD2. CDR1 is SGHRS, CDR2 YFSETQ, per germline. The junction had 7 bases not matched to a gene; V was cut back by 3 bases and J by 5 bases. This CDR3 region has 16 residues. The CDR3, as DNA: TGCGCCAGCAGCTCCCTAGCGGGAGGTTCGAACAATGAGCAGTTCTTC. Encoded protein: CASSSLAGGSNNEQFF.

The rearrangement uses TRBV5-1 and TRBJ1-4, with TRBD1 matching 8 bases. V gave up 4 bases and J gave up 4 bases; unmatched junction bases: 6. This CDR3 region has 15 residues. CDR1 SGHRS and CDR2 YFSETQ come from the germline V gene. The CDR3 sequence: CASSPGQGHNEKLFF. The CDR3, as DNA: TGCGCCAGCAGCCCAGGACAGGGACATAATGAAAAACTGTTTTTT.

The genes are TRBV28 and TRBJ1-2, with TRBD1 matching over 9 bases. The length of the CDR3 is 14 residues. Germline CDR1 is MDHEN and CDR2 is SYDVKM. With V trimmed by 0 bases and J by 6 bases, 2 bases remained unmatched. Here the CDR3 reads CASSLWGQGDGYTF. CDR3 bases: TGTGCCAGCAGTTTATGGGGACAGGGAGATGGCTACACCTTC.

The gene calls are TRBV2 and TRBJ2-2; the match to TRBD1 covers 10 bases. V lost 6 bases to trimming and J lost 4 bases; unmatched junction nucleotides: 11. Per germline, CDR1 SNHLY and CDR2 FYNNEI. The length of the CDR3 is 17 residues. This CDR3 is CASSPQGRTGGTGELFF. DNA for the CDR3: TGTGCCAGCAGCCCCCAAGGCCGGACAGGGGGCACCGGGGAGCTGTTTTTT.

For this clone: A far more abundant clone sits one base away, making this likely a read error. The chain uses TRBV30 and TRBJ1-2; TRBD1 might be the D (5 bases). Looked up from germline, CDR1 is GTSNPN and CDR2 is SVGIG (reference sequence). The CDR3 has 16 amino acids. Between the trimmed V and J ends, which lost 0 bases and 3 bases, there was a span of 17 bases. The DNA of the CDR3 is TGTGCCTGGAGTGTCAACCCACAGGTGACTCACTATGGCTACACCTTC. Translating it yields CAWSVNPQVTHYGYTF.

The rearrangement joins TRBV28 to TRBJ2-7; weak D call: TRBD1 (8 bases). CDR1 is MDHEN, CDR2 SYDVKM, per germline. V lost 2 bases and J 5 bases, leaving 13 bases between the germline ends. The CDR3 loop spans 14 amino acids. CDR3 residues: CASSLRTGRDEQYF. In nucleotides, the CDR3 is TGTGCCAGCAGTTTAAGGACAGGGAGGGACGAGCAGTACTTC.

The chain joins TRBV5-1 to TRBJ2-1, with D unclear. Germline CDR1 SGHRS, CDR2 YFSETQ. V lost 4 bases and J 1 base, leaving 12 bases between the germline ends. The CDR3 contains 15 residues. The CDR3 nucleotides read TGCGCCAGCAGCATTGGGCCCTCATCCTACAATGAGCAGTTCTTC. Its protein is CASSIGPSSYNEQFF.

The genes are TRBV4-3 and TRBJ1-2, with 8 bases lining up with TRBD1. Unmatched junction bases numbered 6, after V lost 4 bases and J lost 5 bases. Germline values: CDR1 LGHNA, CDR2 YSLEER. CDR3 length: 14 amino acids. CDR3 residues: CASSLGQGGYGYTF. In DNA, the CDR3 is TGCGCCAGCAGCCTTGGACAGGGAGGGTATGGCTACACCTTC.

This clone was observed once. A much more abundant neighbour one base away suggests this may be a read error. Other DNA sequences in this specimen translate into the identical CDR3. The genes are TRBV25-1 and TRBJ2-3, with D perhaps TRBD1 or TRBD2 (5 bases each). The CDR3 has 14 amino acids. Germline V gives CDR1 MGHDK, CDR2 SYGVNS. This CDR3 reads CANSTRDSTDTQYF. The CDR3 DNA follows: TGTGCTAACAGTACCCGGGACAGCACAGATACGCAGTATTTT.

With respect to this clone: The sample contains more than one DNA sequence encoding this CDR3. The gene calls are TRBV28 and TRBJ1-5; 8 nucleotides line up with TRBD1. The V gene end was trimmed by 4 bases and the J gene end by 4 bases; junction bases not matched to a gene: 6. This CDR3 comprises 15 residues. Germline CDR1 reads MDHEN; CDR2 reads SYDVKM. This CDR3 reads CASSSGQGRNQPQHF. DNA for the CDR3: TGTGCCAGCAGTTCCGGACAGGGAAGAAATCAGCCCCAGCATTTT.

The V gene is TRBV7-2, the J gene TRBJ2-5, with 7 bases aligning to TRBD2. This CDR3 comprises 15 residues. The trim removed 4 bases at V and 4 bases at J, leaving 9 bases unmatched. Per the germline V gene, CDR1 is SGHTA and CDR2 is FQGNSA. For the CDR3, the DNA is TGTGCCAGCAGCTGGGGCCGCGGGAGAGGAGAGACCCAGTACTTC. This encodes CASSWGRGRGETQYF.

The chain has TRBV5-1 and TRBJ1-3; D not certain. V lost 7 bases and J lost 2, with 10 bases in between. The CDR3 is 13 residues long. Per germline, CDR1 SGHRS and CDR2 YFSETQ. CDR3 nucleotide sequence: TGCGCCAGCCGGGTAGTCCCTGGAAACACCATATATTTT. It encodes CASRVVPGNTIYF. Variable domain in full (rest from reference TRBV5-1 and TRBJ1-3): KAGVTQTPRYLIKTRGQQVTLSCSPISGHRSVSWYQQTPGQGLQFLFEYFSETQRNKGNFPGRFSGRQFSNSRSEMNVSTLELGDSALYLCASRVVPGNTIYFGEGSWLTVV.

This clone was seen a single time. V is TRBV19 and J is TRBJ1-2; a weak D match, TRBD1 (5 bases). V gave up 3 bases and J gave up 9 bases, with 14 bases separating them. In germline, CDR1 is LNHDA, CDR2 SQIVND (reference sequence). This CDR3 is built from 13 residues. The CDR3 here is CASSILRDGSYTF. Written as DNA, the CDR3 is TGTGCCAGTAGTATCCTCCGGGACGGGAGCTACACCTTC. Based on the CDR3 plus reference TRBV19 and TRBJ1-2, the full variable domain is DGGITQSPKYLFRKEGQNVTLSCEQNLNHDAMYWYRQDPGQGLRLIYYSQIVNDFQKGDIAEGYSVSREKKESFPLTVTSAQKNPTAFYLCASSILRDGSYTFGSGTRLTVV.

This clone came up once. The rearrangement links TRBV5-4 to TRBJ2-5; possibly TRBD2 for D (5 bases). This CDR3 comprises 14 residues. V was cut by 6 bases and J by 4 bases, with 16 bases left in between. In germline, CDR1 is SGHNT, CDR2 YYREEE (reference sequence). In DNA, the CDR3 is TGTGCCAGCACCCTGGACCGGGGTGGAGAGACCCAGTACTTC. Protein product: CASTLDRGGETQYF.

This rearrangement joins TRBV27 to TRBJ1-2, with D perhaps TRBD1 (5 bases). V lost 4 bases and J lost 6, with 24 bases in between. The CDR3 has 17 residues. CDR1 and CDR2 (germline): MNHEY, SMNVEV (reference sequence). The CDR3 spells CASSSAGSAGTAHGYTF. Written as DNA, the CDR3 is TGTGCCAGCAGTTCGGCCGGATCGGCAGGGACGGCCCATGGCTACACCTTC.

The rearrangement joins TRBV5-6 to TRBJ2-1; 9 nucleotides match TRBD1. The CDR3 sequence is 15 residues long. J gave up 9 bases and V 1 base, and 8 bases lay outside the gene matches. Germline V lookup: CDR1 SGHDT, CDR2 YYEEEE. The CDR3: CASSLSGQGNFEQFF. The CDR3 DNA is TGTGCCAGCAGCTTGTCGGGACAGGGAAATTTTGAGCAGTTCTTC.

In this sample, this clone turned up once. The chain joins TRBV7-9 to TRBJ2-3; 15 nucleotides agree with TRBD2. Germline lookup yields CDR1 SEHNR and CDR2 FQNEAQ (reference sequence). Losses at the gene ends were 4 bases for V and 6 bases for J; bases not matched to a gene: 11. The CDR3 consists of 18 residues. CDR3 residues: CASSSSRGLAGGLDTQYF. The CDR3 DNA sequence: TGTGCCAGCAGCTCTTCCAGGGGACTAGCGGGAGGATTGGATACGCAGTATTTT. Full variable domain (rest looked up from reference TRBV7-9 and TRBJ2-3): DTGVSQNPRHKITKRGQNVTFRCDPISEHNRLYWYRQTLGQGPEFLTYFQNEAQLEKSRLLSDRFSAERPKGSFSTLEIQRTEQGDSAMYLCASSSSRGLAGGLDTQYFGPGTRLTVL.